This T cell receptor (beta chain) was obtained from a study of blood T cell repertoires in COVID-19 (TCRdb year 2020). Regarding the research as a whole: Samples covering the acute and convalescent phases of COVID-19 were provided by collaborators in the United States, Italy and Spain. Samples came from the ongoing ImmuneRACE study (first 160 participants) plus 1,254 subjects from 6 global collaborators. The material from the prospective study consisted of cDNA or gDNA derived from T cells, B-cell-depleted T cells, or PBMCs. The repertoires were released in a freely available public database meant as a resource for research on the immune response to SARS-CoV-2. Where available, HLA class I and class II types were obtained from metadata supplied by the sample provider rather than from assay-based typing. Sample metadata almost always included a de-identified subject ID, COVID-19 status, age in years and sex. Deeply sampled blood TCRbeta repertoires from subjects exposed to, actively infected with, or recovered from COVID-19 were included in the dataset.

TCRbeta CDR3 regions were amplified from genomic DNA using the immunoSEQ Assay, a bias-controlled multiplex PCR. In the paper's pipeline: The number of nucleated cells in each sample was estimated from the amplification of reference gene primers within the assay. To quantify the absolute abundance of each unique TCRbeta CDR3 rearrangement, sequence reads were collapsed and filtered. For each sample, productive Simpson clonality was calculated as the square root of Simpson's diversity index across productive rearrangements. Here the immuneACCESS table is served through TCRdb, limited to in-frame sequences with V and J called. Missing clones are a known gap in these copies; in checked studies unresolved V genes cover under half, and the rest lacks a known reason. The DNA gave D and trimming, while V, J and clone size come from that table. This sample holds 50,000 to 70,000 clones; around 81% were observed only once. The ten largest clones take up 4% to 6% of the sample.

The research as a whole found: How much clinical and demographic metadata was included differed by source and by participant, and the metadata was provided uncurated.

CDR3 length: 12 amino acids, cysteine to phenylalanine. CDR3 DNA only is kept here, 36 bases in frame from base 1. V is pared back by 10 bases and J by 7 bases, with 16 bases lying between the germline termini. The germline V gene (reference sequence) supplies CDR1 LNHDA and CDR2 SQIVND. Whole blood was collected in K2EDTA tubes by collaborating institutions according to the institutions' own protocols. For TCRbeta analysis, collaborators shipped samples as frozen whole blood, isolated PBMCs, or DNA extracted from either of those sample types. About this clone: Its antigen has not been determined. No qualities accompany the bases; no much larger clone lies one base away.

The sequencing sample was made of peripheral blood. The clonotype was recovered from a human donor in a cohort sampled during active COVID-19. The chain was built from TRBV19 and TRBJ1-2; a weak D assignment points to TRBD1 (5 bases agree). The CDR3 reads CATRRTGLGYTF. The DNA is TGTGCCACCCGGAGGACGGGACTTGGCTACACCTTC. The variable domain in full, with residues beyond the CDR3 obtained from the reference TRBV19 and TRBJ1-2 genes, is DGGITQSPKYLFRKEGQNVTLSCEQNLNHDAMYWYRQDPGQGLRLIYYSQIVNDFQKGDIAEGYSVSREKKESFPLTVTSAQKNPTAFYLCATRRTGLGYTFGSGTRLTVV.